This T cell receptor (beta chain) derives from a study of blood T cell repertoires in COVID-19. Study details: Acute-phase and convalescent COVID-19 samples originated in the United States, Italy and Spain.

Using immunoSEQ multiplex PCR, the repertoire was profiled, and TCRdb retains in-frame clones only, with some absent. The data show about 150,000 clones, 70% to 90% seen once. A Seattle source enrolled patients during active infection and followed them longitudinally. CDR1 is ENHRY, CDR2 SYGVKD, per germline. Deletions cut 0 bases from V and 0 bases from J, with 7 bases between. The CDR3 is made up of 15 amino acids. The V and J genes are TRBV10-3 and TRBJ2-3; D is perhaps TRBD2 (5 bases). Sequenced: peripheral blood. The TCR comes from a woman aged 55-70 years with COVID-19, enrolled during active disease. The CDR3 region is CAISESRGSTDTQYF. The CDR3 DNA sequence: TGTGCCATCAGTGAGTCGAGAGGGAGCACAGATACGCAGTATTTT.